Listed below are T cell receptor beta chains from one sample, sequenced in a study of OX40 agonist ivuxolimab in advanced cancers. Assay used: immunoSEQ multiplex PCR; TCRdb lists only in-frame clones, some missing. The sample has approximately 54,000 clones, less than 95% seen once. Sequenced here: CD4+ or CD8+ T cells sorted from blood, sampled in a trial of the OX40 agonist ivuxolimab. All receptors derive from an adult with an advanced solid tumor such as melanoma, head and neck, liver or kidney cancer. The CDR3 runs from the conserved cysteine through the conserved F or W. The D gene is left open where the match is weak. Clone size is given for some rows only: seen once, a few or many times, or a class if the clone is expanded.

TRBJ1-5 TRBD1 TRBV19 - TGTGCCAGTAGGGGACAGGGGGCACAGCCCCAGCATTTT CASRGQGAQPQHF
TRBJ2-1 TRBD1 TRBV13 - TGTGCCAGCAGCTCTGCCACGACAGGGGACAATGAGCAGTTCTTC CASSSATTGDNEQFF
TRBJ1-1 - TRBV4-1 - TGCGCCAGCAGTCTGACAGGAGTCATGAACACTGAAGCTTTCTTT CASSLTGVMNTEAFF
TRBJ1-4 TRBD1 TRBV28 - TGTGCCAGCAGTTTAAGTTGGGGGAGGGGGCGTGAAAAACTGTTTTTT CASSLSWGRGREKLFF
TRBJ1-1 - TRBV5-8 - TGTGCCAGCAGCTTGTTCTCAGGGGTACACACTGAAGCTTTCTTT CASSLFSGVHTEAFF
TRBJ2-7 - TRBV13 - TGTGCCAGCAGCCCTAGAGTAAACTCCTACGAGCAGTACTTC CASSPRVNSYEQYF
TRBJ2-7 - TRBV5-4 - TGTGCCAGCAGCCCGTACGGCTACGAGCAGTACTTC CASSPYGYEQYF
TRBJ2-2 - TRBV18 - TGTGCCAGCTCCCCGTTTTTATTCCGGGACTCTTACACCGGGGAGCTGTTTTTT CASSPFLFRDSYTGELFF
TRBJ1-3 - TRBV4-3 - TGCGCCAGCAGCCAAGACAGTTTTGGAAACACCATATATTTT CASSQDSFGNTIYF
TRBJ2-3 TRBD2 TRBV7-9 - TGTGCCAGCAGCTCAAGCGGGAACTTGGCGGATACGCAGTATTTT CASSSSGNLADTQYF
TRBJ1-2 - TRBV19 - TGTGCCAGTAGTATTGTTCTGTCAGGGAACTATGGCTACACCTTC CASSIVLSGNYGYTF
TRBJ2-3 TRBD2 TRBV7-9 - TGTGCCAGCAGCTTCCCGTTTTACGGGACTAGCGGGAGTGTTGACACGCAGTATTTT CASSFPFYGTSGSVDTQYF
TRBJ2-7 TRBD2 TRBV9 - TGTGCCAGCAGCCTTTCCTTCCTTACTAGCGGGAGCTACGAGCAGTACTTC CASSLSFLTSGSYEQYF
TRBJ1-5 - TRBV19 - TGTGCCAGTAGTATAGGAAGTCAGCCCCAGCATTTT CASSIGSQPQHF
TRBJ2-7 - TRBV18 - TGTGCCAGCTCACTCCAGAGGAATTCCTACGAGCAGTACTTC CASSLQRNSYEQYF
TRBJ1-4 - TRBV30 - TGTGCCTGGAGTGACGCTTACATTGGGTCGAATGAAAAACTGTTTTTT CAWSDAYIGSNEKLFF
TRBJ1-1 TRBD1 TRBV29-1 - TGCAGCGCAATGGGACAGGGCGGTGCAGCTTTCTTT CSAMGQGGAAFF
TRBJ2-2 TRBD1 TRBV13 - TGTGCCAGCAGCTCGACAGGGTCTGACGGGGAGCTGTTTTTT CASSSTGSDGELFF
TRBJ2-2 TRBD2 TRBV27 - TGTGCCACCCACCGGGCAGGGAGCGGGACGAACACCGGGGAGCTGTTTTTT CATHRAGSGTNTGELFF
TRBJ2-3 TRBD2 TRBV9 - TGTGCCAGCAGCGCCGAAAACGGACTAGCGGATACGCAGTATTTT CASSAENGLADTQYF
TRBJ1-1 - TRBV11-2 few TGTGCCAGCAGCTTATCTTTTGTTGGGAGCACTGAAGCTTTCTTT CASSLSFVGSTEAFF
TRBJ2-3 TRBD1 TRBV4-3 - TGCGCCAGCAGCCAAGAAGGACAGGGGTACACAGATACGCAGTATTTT CASSQEGQGYTDTQYF
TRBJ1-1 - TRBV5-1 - TGCGCCAGCAGCTGGGAAGGCGACTACACTGAAGCTTTCTTT CASSWEGDYTEAFF
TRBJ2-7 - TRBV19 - TGTGCCAGTAGTGCTGGGGGGGGCCAAGCCTACGAGCAGTACTTC CASSAGGGQAYEQYF
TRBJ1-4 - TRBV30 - TGTGCCTACGACAGAGATAATGAAAAACTGTTTTTT CAYDRDNEKLFF
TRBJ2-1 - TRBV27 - TGTGCCAGCAGTTTATCATCGGGCGGTCCCTACAATGAGCAGTTCTTC CASSLSSGGPYNEQFF
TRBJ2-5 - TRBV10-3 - TGTGCCATCAGTGACTGGACAGTGGAAACACAAGAGACCCAGTACTTC CAISDWTVETQETQYF
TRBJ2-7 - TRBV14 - TGTGCCAGCAGCCAATTCGTCGGGGGCGGGCCGTACGAGCAGTACTTC CASSQFVGGGPYEQYF
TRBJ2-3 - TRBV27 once TGTGCCAGCAGTTTGCTCCTTAGCACAGATACGCAGTATTTT CASSLLLSTDTQYF
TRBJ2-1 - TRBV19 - TGTGCCAGTAGTATAGATCTGGCCAATGAGCAGTTCTTC CASSIDLANEQFF
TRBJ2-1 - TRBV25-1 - TGTGCCAGCGATCAGGGTGGGACCTACAATGAGCAGTTCTTC CASDQGGTYNEQFF
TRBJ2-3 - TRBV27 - TGTGCCAGCAGTTTTGCGGGCCGGGGAGTAGATACGCAGTATTTT CASSFAGRGVDTQYF
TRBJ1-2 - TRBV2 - TGTGCCAGCACGGGACGCGTTTATGGCTACACCTTC CASTGRVYGYTF
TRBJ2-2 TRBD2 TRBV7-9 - TGTGCCAGCAGCCCTACTAGCGGGAGGGCCGGGGAGCTGTTTTTT CASSPTSGRAGELFF
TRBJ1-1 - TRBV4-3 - TGCGCCAGCAGCCTTCATATCCGTAACACTGAAGCTTTCTTT CASSLHIRNTEAFF
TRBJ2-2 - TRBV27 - TGTGCCAGCACCCACCTTCTCACCCAGGGGCCGAACACCGGGGAGCTGTTTTTT CASTHLLTQGPNTGELFF
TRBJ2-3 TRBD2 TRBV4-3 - TGCGCCAGCAGCCAAGACGGGGCTAGCGGGAGGGCGAGCACAGATACGCAGTATTTT CASSQDGASGRASTDTQYF
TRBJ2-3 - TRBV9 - TGTGCCAGCAGCGCTGGGGGAGATACGCAGTATTTT CASSAGGDTQYF